One sample yielded the 24 T cell receptor beta chains listed below, sequenced in a study of blood T cell repertoires in COVID-19. Clones were sequenced by immunoSEQ multiplex PCR, and TCRdb holds only the in-frame ones, with some missing. There are under 450,000 clones in the sample; about 87% occur only once, and around an eighth lies in the top ten. Sequencing was performed on peripheral blood. These receptor sequences come from a woman aged 45 to 65 with COVID-19, enrolled during active disease.

The rearrangement uses TRBV2 and TRBJ1-2, with unresolved D. V lost 4 bases to trimming and J lost 1 base, with 10 bases between them. Germline CDR1 reads SNHLY; CDR2 reads FYNNEI. The CDR3 sequence is 14 residues long. CDR3 sequence reads: CASSGREFNYGYTF. The CDR3 region has the DNA TGTGCCAGCAGTGGGAGAGAATTTAACTATGGCTACACCTTC.

The V gene is TRBV4-1, the J gene TRBJ1-5; no definite D call. Germline lookup yields CDR1 MGHRA and CDR2 YSYEKL. V was pared by 1 base and J by 0 bases, with 7 bases between. The CDR3 covers 15 residues. CDR3 DNA: TGCGCCAGCAGCCAAGTGTCAGGTAGCAATCAGCCCCAGCATTTT. Amino acid sequence: CASSQVSGSNQPQHF.

This chain connects TRBV4-1 to TRBJ1-2; D gene ambiguous. This CDR3 contains 13 residues. Germline V CDR1 and CDR2: MGHRA, YSYEKL. V dropped 0 bases and J dropped 4 bases, with 6 bases sitting between them. CDR3 protein: CASSQEPGYGYTF. The CDR3 DNA reads as TGCGCCAGCAGCCAAGAACCAGGCTATGGCTACACCTTC.

The chain employs TRBV6-6 and TRBJ1-2; 8 bases match TRBD1. Germline values: CDR1 MNHNY, CDR2 SVGAGI (reference sequence). The CDR3 loop spans 16 amino acids. V gave up 5 bases and J gave up 8 bases; unmatched junction bases: 16. The chain's CDR3 is CASSKDRAYSLEGYTF. The CDR3 bases are TGTGCCAGCAGTAAGGACAGGGCCTACTCCTTAGAGGGCTACACCTTC.

The chain uses TRBV15 and TRBJ2-1, with 8 nucleotides matching TRBD1. The CDR3 covers 15 residues. The junction had 5 bases not matched to a gene; V was cut back by 2 bases and J by 5 bases. Germline V gene sequence: CDR1 LNHNV, CDR2 YYDKDF (reference sequence). As DNA, the CDR3 is TGTGCCACCAGCAGAATCGGACAGGGCCACAATGAGCAGTTCTTC. Protein product: CATSRIGQGHNEQFF.

Notes on this clone: In the same sample, other DNA sequences code for this CDR3. The chain uses TRBV9 and TRBJ1-2; 7 bases match TRBD1. This CDR3 contains 12 residues. Germline V gene data show CDR1 as SGDLS and CDR2 as YYNGEE. V dropped 3 bases and J dropped 6; count of bases not matched to a gene: 2. In DNA form, the CDR3 reads TGTGCCAGCAGCGGACAGGGACATGGCTACACCTTC. Its translation: CASSGQGHGYTF.

CDR3 DNA: TGTGCCACCAGGATGACAGGGGGGCCAGATACGCAGTATTTT. It translates to CATRMTGGPDTQYF. This chain joins TRBV24-1 and TRBJ2-3, with TRBD1 matching over 9 bases. J was trimmed by 4 bases and V by 7 bases; bases with no gene match: 5. Germline assignment: CDR1 KGHDR and CDR2 SFDVKD. CDR3 size: 14 residues.

The rearrangement links TRBV6-4 to TRBJ1-4; no clear D gene. The germline V gene encodes CDR1 MRHNA and CDR2 SNTAGT. V was cut by 0 bases and J by 10 bases, with 18 bases left in between. The CDR3 loop spans 16 amino acids. CDR3 nucleotide sequence: TGTGCCAGCAGTGACTCGTGTAGGGCGGAGGTGGTAAAACTGTTTTTT. Translation gives CASSDSCRAEVVKLFF.

The chain carries TRBV2 and TRBJ2-1; the D gene is possibly TRBD2 (6 bases). The ends were cut back, 7 bases at V and 0 bases at J, with 13 bases in the middle. The CDR3 consists of 15 residues. Per germline, CDR1 SNHLY and CDR2 FYNNEI. CDR3: CASTPGLSSYNEQFF. The DNA for the CDR3 is TGTGCCAGCACCCCGGGACTGAGCTCCTACAATGAGCAGTTCTTC.

This CDR3 reads CASRPAAGGNEQYF. The CDR3 nucleotides are TGTGCCAGCAGACCCGCCGCAGGGGGCAACGAGCAGTACTTC. The chain is built from TRBV6-5 and TRBJ2-7; 8 nucleotides align to TRBD1. V lost 6 bases, J lost 5 bases, and 9 bases stayed unmatched. This CDR3 region has 14 residues. CDR1 is MNHEY and CDR2 is SVGAGI in the germline V gene.

This clone came up a few times. This chain connects TRBV5-1 to TRBJ1-5, with D perhaps TRBD1 (6 bases). V dropped 4 bases and J dropped 1 base, with 18 bases sitting between them. Germline V lookup: CDR1 SGHRS, CDR2 YFSETQ. The CDR3 consists of 17 residues. This chain's CDR3 is CASSINPQGLSNQPQHF. CDR3 nucleotides: TGCGCCAGCAGCATCAACCCACAGGGACTAAGCAATCAGCCCCAGCATTTT.

This clone was detected once. This chain links TRBV30 with TRBJ2-7, with D perhaps TRBD2 (5 bases). Germline CDR1 GTSNPN, CDR2 SVGIG (reference sequence). Trimming left V 1 base short and J 3 bases short, with 7 bases between. The CDR3 loop spans 12 amino acids. The CDR3 DNA is TGTGCCTGGAGTGAGAGGGACTACGAGCAGTACTTC. Translated, it gives CAWSERDYEQYF.

This chain uses TRBV5-4 with TRBJ1-2, with 7 bases fitting TRBD1. This CDR3 region has 16 residues. V lost 0 bases, J lost 2 bases, and 7 bases stayed unmatched. CDR1 is SGHNT, CDR2 YYREEE, per germline (reference sequence). The CDR3 here is CASSLAEVRGNYGYTF. For the CDR3, the DNA is TGTGCCAGCAGCTTGGCAGAGGTCAGGGGGAACTATGGCTACACCTTC.

This rearrangement joins TRBV30 to TRBJ1-1; D is uncertain. The CDR3 runs to 14 residues. Germline CDR1 GTSNPN, CDR2 SVGIG (reference sequence). Trimming shortened V by 0 bases and J by 3 bases, and 11 bases separated the two germline ends. The CDR3 loop is CAWSVLGGDTEAFF. The CDR3 coding sequence is TGTGCCTGGAGTGTACTTGGAGGTGACACTGAAGCTTTCTTT.

The gene calls are TRBV5-6 and TRBJ2-7, with D possibly being TRBD2 (6 bases). This CDR3 region has 15 residues. Between the trimmed V and J ends, which lost 3 bases and 0 bases, there was a span of 13 bases. Germline V CDR1 and CDR2: SGHDT, YYEEEE. The CDR3 DNA sequence: TGTGCCAGCAGCTCCAACGGGGGAATCTCCTACGAGCAGTACTTC. It is translated as CASSSNGGISYEQYF. The whole variable domain, remainder taken from reference TRBV5-6 and TRBJ2-7, is DAGVTQSPTHLIKTRGQQVTLRCSPKSGHDTVSWYQQALGQGPQFIFQYYEEEERQRGNFPDRFSGHQFPNYSSELNVNALLLGDSALYLCASSSNGGISYEQYFGPGTRLTVT.

J is TRBJ1-2 and V is TRBV9; D ambiguous. The ends were cut back, 4 bases at V and 7 bases at J, with 17 bases in the middle. Germline loops: CDR1 SGDLS, CDR2 YYNGEE. The CDR3 totals 14 residues. CDR3 sequence reads: CASSSSNGEGGYTF. The CDR3 coding sequence is TGTGCCAGCAGCTCTAGTAACGGGGAGGGTGGCTACACCTTC.

This clone has a single count. The chain couples TRBV9 to TRBJ1-2; perhaps TRBD1 as D (5 bases). Germline loops: CDR1 SGDLS, CDR2 YYNGEE. V lost 2 bases to trimming and J lost 6 bases, with 11 bases between them. The CDR3 spans 13 residues. This CDR3 is CASSVSRVDGYTF. CDR3 DNA sequence: TGTGCCAGCAGCGTGTCCAGGGTCGATGGCTACACCTTC.

V usage is TRBV18 and J usage is TRBJ2-7; 9 nucleotides line up with TRBD1. The germline V gene has CDR1 KGHSH and CDR2 LQKENI. Trimming took 5 bases from V and 2 from J; bases not matched to a gene: 7. The CDR3 consists of 15 residues. The CDR3 protein is CASSTGTGWTYEQYF. CDR3 in DNA: TGTGCCAGCTCAACCGGGACAGGGTGGACCTACGAGCAGTACTTC. Full variable domain (outside the CDR3, taken from reference TRBV18 and TRBJ2-7): NAGVMQNPRHLVRRRGQEARLRCSPMKGHSHVYWYRQLPEEGLKFMVYLQKENIIDESGMPKERFSAEFPKEGPSILRIQQVVRGDSAAYFCASSTGTGWTYEQYFGPGTRLTVT.

The chain couples TRBV24-1 to TRBJ1-2; D is ambiguous. Germline assignment: CDR1 KGHDR and CDR2 SFDVKD. The CDR3 is 14 amino acids. Trimming took off 3 bases at V and 5 bases at J, with 12 bases between the two ends. The CDR3 region is CATSDLLQTYGYTF. Here the CDR3 DNA reads TGTGCCACCAGTGATCTACTGCAAACTTATGGCTACACCTTC.

This chain uses TRBV7-6 with TRBJ2-3; 8 bases agree with TRBD1. Germline trimming cut 3 bases from V and 6 bases from J; bases unmatched to any gene: 8. CDR1 SGHVS and CDR2 FNYEAQ come from the germline V gene. CDR3 length: 15 amino acids. CDR3 region: CASSLLQGAGDTQYF. CDR3 DNA: TGTGCCAGCAGCTTGTTGCAGGGGGCGGGCGATACGCAGTATTTT.

The genes are TRBV7-3 and TRBJ2-7; 7 bases match TRBD2. CDR1 is SGHTA, CDR2 FQGTGA, per germline. This CDR3 has 14 amino acids. V trimming: 5 bases; J trimming: 0 bases; junction bases outside the gene matches: 4. Here the CDR3 DNA reads TGTGCCAGCAGCCCGAGCGGGGACTCCTACGAGCAGTACTTC. Residues: CASSPSGDSYEQYF.

This clone was detected once. In nucleotides, the CDR3 is TGTGCCAGCAGTGAAATAGGACAGGGGGCGCATGGCTACACCTTC. Its translation is CASSEIGQGAHGYTF. This sequence joins TRBV25-1 and TRBJ1-2, with TRBD1 matching over 11 bases. This CDR3 is built from 15 residues. The germline V gene has CDR1 MGHDK and CDR2 SYGVNS. V was clipped by 2 bases and J by 6 bases; unmatched bases: 5.

The rearrangement uses TRBV29-1 and TRBJ1-4; 8 bases line up with TRBD1. The CDR3 contains 15 residues. V was clipped by 4 bases and J by 5 bases; unmatched bases: 9. The germline gives CDR1 SQVTM, CDR2 ANQGSEA. The CDR3 DNA is TGCAGCGTTGCACCAGGGGGACAGGCCAATGAAAAACTGTTTTTT. This encodes CSVAPGGQANEKLFF. Looking up the rest from reference TRBV29-1 and TRBJ1-4 gives the full variable domain: SAVISQKPSRDICQRGTSLTIQCQVDSQVTMMFWYRQQPGQSLTLIATANQGSEATYESGFVIDKFPISRPNLTFSTLTVSNMSPEDSSIYLCSVAPGGQANEKLFFGSGTQLSVL.

The chain couples TRBV30 to TRBJ1-4; D perhaps matches TRBD1 (5 bases). In germline, CDR1 is GTSNPN, CDR2 SVGIG (reference sequence). The CDR3 is 12 amino acids. V lost 8 bases to trimming and J lost 1 base, with 8 bases between them. The CDR3 coding sequence is TGTGCCGGTGGACAAACTAATGAAAAACTGTTTTTT. Its translation is CAGGQTNEKLFF.